The 14 T cell receptor beta chains listed next were all sequenced from one sample in a study of regulatory T cells in long-lasting Graves disease. The time point denotes: newly diagnosed GD, antithyroid drugs for less than 3 months. PBMCs were the source of the RNA used for TCR sequencing. Building the TCR beta libraries relied on iRepertoire HTBI primers, and CDR3 regions underwent Arm-PCR. MiXCR was run by TCRdb on the multiplex PCR reads, yielding one entry per CDR3 protein. The data show 350,000 to 450,000 distinct CDR3 sequences, 10% to 15% seen once. These data were likewise used in another study, on T cells in Graves' hyperthyroidism and ophthalmopathy.

The source was peripheral blood mononuclear cells (PBMCs), collected at new diagnosis, from a patient treated with antithyroid drugs. The receptor set was obtained from a woman under 30 with Graves disease.

This clonotype appeared many times. The rearrangement joins TRBV7-9 to TRBJ1-1; no clear D. Germline-derived CDR1 and CDR2 are SEHNR and FQNEAQ (reference sequence). The length of the CDR3 is 13 residues. Trimming took off 0 bases at V and 5 bases at J, with 7 bases between the two ends. DNA of the CDR3: TGTGCCAGCAGCTTAGCCGGGGTAACTGAAGCTTTCTTT. Translation gives CASSLAGVTEAFF.

This clonotype came up a few times. This chain uses TRBV12-5 with TRBJ2-5; 13 bases map to TRBD2. The V gene end was trimmed by 5 bases and the J gene end by 2 bases; junction bases not matched to a gene: 5. The germline CDR1 and CDR2 sequences are LGHNT and FRNRAP. The CDR3 length is 16 residues. As DNA, the CDR3 is TGTGCTAGTGGTCCCGGACTAGCGGGAGAACAAGAGACCCAGTACTTC. It specifies CASGPGLAGEQETQYF.

In its sample, this clonotype was seen many times. This chain connects TRBV7-9 to TRBJ2-1; TRBD1 matches at 8 bases. CDR1 and CDR2 from the germline V gene are SEHNR and FQNEAQ (reference sequence). The CDR3 has 17 residues. The V gene end was trimmed by 5 bases and the J gene end by 6 bases; junction bases not matched to a gene: 15. The CDR3 loop reads CASSPFLGQGKGNEQFF. CDR3 DNA sequence: TGTGCCAGCAGCCCCTTCCTCGGACAGGGAAAGGGCAATGAGCAGTTCTTC.

This clonotype was detected many times. This chain joins TRBV11-2 and TRBJ2-7; D call uncertain. Germline V lookup: CDR1 SGHAT, CDR2 FQNNGV. Trimming took 6 bases from V and 2 from J, leaving 14 bases between them. This CDR3 has 14 residues. The CDR3 loop is CASSLVPRPYEQYF. The CDR3 nucleotides are TGTGCCAGCAGTTTGGTTCCTCGACCCTACGAGCAGTACTTC.

The sample holds many counts of this clonotype. The chain recombines TRBV12-3 or TRBV12-4 with TRBJ2-5, with D perhaps TRBD1 or TRBD2 (5 bases each). V shed 0 bases and J shed 2 bases, with 22 bases lying between them. The CDR3 length is 19 residues. CDR3 sequence (DNA): TGTGCCAGCAGTTTAGCGCTGTTTTTCGGGACGGAATGGCAAGAGACCCAGTACTTC. Its protein product is CASSLALFFGTEWQETQYF.

Many counts were recorded for this clonotype. The genes are TRBV7-9 and TRBJ2-2, with a tentative D call TRBD1 (5 bases). Between the trimmed V and J ends, which lost 5 bases and 5 bases, there was a span of 12 bases. CDR1 is SEHNR and CDR2 is FQNEAQ in the germline V gene (reference sequence). The CDR3 is 14 amino acids. This CDR3 reads CASSPQGFTGELFF. Written as DNA, the CDR3 is TGTGCCAGCAGCCCCCAGGGCTTTACCGGGGAGCTGTTTTTT.

In this sample, this clonotype turned up a few times. A much larger clone differs by one base, so this may be a read error. This chain uses TRBV12-3 or TRBV12-4 with TRBJ2-3, with D unresolved. The DNA matches TRBJ1-5 better at its end, which makes the J call doubtful. The CDR3 loop spans 15 amino acids. The CDR3 DNA is TGTGCCAGCAGTTTGGTCAGAACTTTCGGGGATACGCAGCATTTT. Its translation: CASSLVRTFGDTQHF.

This clonotype was recorded at least ten times. The V gene is TRBV6-2 or TRBV6-3, the J gene TRBJ2-7; D unresolved. Per germline, CDR1 MNHEY and CDR2 SVGEGT. Trimming took off 4 bases at V and 5 bases at J, with 21 bases between the two ends. The CDR3 sequence is 16 residues long. This CDR3 reads CASSSSPASANHEQYF. The DNA of the CDR3 is TGTGCCAGCAGTTCATCCCCGGCATCAGCAAACCACGAGCAGTACTTC.

This clonotype was found many times. The CDR3 sequence: CASSVWSSYNEQFF. The CDR3 region has the DNA TGTGCCAGTAGTGTATGGAGCTCCTACAATGAGCAGTTCTTC. The J gene is TRBJ2-1, the V gene TRBV19; no definite D call. Trimming shortened V by 5 bases and J by 0 bases, and 8 bases separated the two germline ends. Germline V gene lookup returns CDR1 LNHDA and CDR2 SQIVND (reference sequence). The CDR3 spans 14 residues. Filled out from reference TRBV19 and TRBJ2-1, the complete variable domain reads DGGITQSPKYLFRKEGQNVTLSCEQNLNHDAMYWYRQDPGQGLRLIYYSQIVNDFQKGDIAEGYSVSREKKESFPLTVTSAQKNPTAFYLCASSVWSSYNEQFFGPGTRLTVL.

In this sample, this clonotype turned up many times. The chain has TRBV6-1 and TRBJ1-5; 8 bases are a match to TRBD1. V lost 5 bases, J lost 3 bases, and 9 bases stayed unmatched. Germline values: CDR1 MNHNS, CDR2 SASEGT. The CDR3 runs 16 residues. CDR3 bases: TGTGCCAGCAGTACTCAGTGGACAGGGTACAATCAGCCCCAGCATTTT. Translating it yields CASSTQWTGYNQPQHF.

This clonotype has at least ten counts. The V call is TRBV11-2, the J call TRBJ2-7; 10 nucleotides line up with TRBD2. V lost 2 bases to trimming and J lost 2 bases; unmatched junction nucleotides: 6. Germline CDR1 and CDR2: SGHAT and FQNNGV. There are 16 residues in the CDR3. CDR3 nucleotide sequence: TGTGCCAGCAGCTTATTAGCGGGAGGTTTAACCTACGAGCAGTACTTC. Amino acid sequence: CASSLLAGGLTYEQYF.

V is TRBV4-3 and J is TRBJ1-4; no firm D call. CDR3 length equals 17 residues. Germline V gene data show CDR1 as LGHNA and CDR2 as YSLEER. Trimming took off 1 base at V and 0 bases at J, with 12 bases between the two ends. Written as DNA, the CDR3 is TGCGCCAGCAGCCAAGTTAGTGAGCAGGCAACTAATGAAAAACTGTTTTTT. Translating it yields CASSQVSEQATNEKLFF.

Turning to this clonotype: A read error may be the cause here, since a much bigger clone is one base away. V gene TRBV6-1 combines with J gene TRBJ2-7; possibly TRBD2 for D (6 bases). The ends were cut back, 8 bases at V and 2 bases at J, with 13 bases in the middle. The CDR3 loop spans 13 amino acids. Per the germline V gene, CDR1 is MNHNS and CDR2 is SASEGT. The CDR3 DNA sequence: TGTGCCAGCCGGATGGGGGGACCCTACGAGCAGTACTTC. It translates to CASRMGGPYEQYF.

This clonotype was counted at least ten times. The DNA for the CDR3 is TGCGCCAGCAGCCTGACGAACAGGGGCACTGAAGCTTTCTTT. This translates into CASSLTNRGTEAFF. The genes are TRBV4-1 and TRBJ1-1; 7 nucleotides line up with TRBD1. CDR1 is MGHRA, CDR2 YSYEKL, per germline. The V segment lost 4 bases and the J segment 4 bases; nucleotides outside the gene matches: 6. This CDR3 contains 14 residues.